This T cell receptor beta chain appears in the sequencing data of a study of monozygotic twins with inflammatory bowel disease. The length of the CDR3 is 15 residues. Germline lookup yields CDR1 SGHTA and CDR2 FQGNSA. Researchers used approximately 3,800 ng of total RNA for each TCR library. The study subjected TCRalpha and TCRbeta cDNA to two nested PCRs of approximately 16 and 9 cycles. Reanalyzing the 5' RACE reads, TCRdb keeps one entry per CDR3 protein, without DNA. The sample yields some 200,000 distinct CDR3 sequences, of which the top ten take up less than 9%. This chain connects TRBV7-2 to TRBJ1-4. Sequencing input: blood. This receptor was identified in a human donor with ulcerative colitis or Crohn's disease, or a healthy co-twin of an affected twin (not recorded which). CDR3 in amino acids: CASSLVSRASEKLFF.